Each of the 23 T cell receptor beta chains below was sequenced from the same sample in a study of blood T cell repertoires in COVID-19. The data were produced by immunoSEQ multiplex PCR, yet TCRdb's version contains in-frame clones alone and is incomplete. The sample records 94,000 or so clones, roughly 91% being singletons. Sequenced sample: peripheral blood. The receptor set was obtained from a woman of 80 years or more with active COVID-19.

The V and J genes are TRBV6-5 and TRBJ2-7; maybe TRBD2 (5 bases). The germline V gene encodes CDR1 MNHEY and CDR2 SVGAGI. The CDR3 is 14 amino acids. V was pared by 6 bases and J by 3 bases, with 15 bases between. The DNA of the CDR3 is TGTGCCAGCAGCCGCCGAGGGTTCTTCTACGAGCAGTACTTC. As protein: CASSRRGFFYEQYF.

The chain recombines TRBV6-6 with TRBJ2-1; TRBD2 matches at 13 bases. Trimming cost V 4 bases and J 3 bases; bases outside gene matches: 0. Germline lookup yields CDR1 MNHNY and CDR2 SVGAGI (reference sequence). CDR3 length equals 15 residues. The CDR3 sequence: CASSWTSGSYNEQFF. CDR3 coding DNA: TGTGCCAGCAGTTGGACTAGCGGGAGCTACAATGAGCAGTTCTTC.

The chain couples TRBV18 to TRBJ1-1; TRBD1 might be the D (6 bases). The germline gives CDR1 KGHSH, CDR2 LQKENI. The CDR3 consists of 11 residues. V was cut by 3 bases and J by 8 bases, with 7 bases left in between. CDR3 amino acids: CASSPGAEAFF. The DNA for the CDR3 is TGTGCCAGCTCACCGGGGGCCGAAGCTTTCTTT.

This chain's CDR3 is CASSWDRVTGELFF. The DNA of the CDR3 is TGCGCCAGCAGCTGGGACAGGGTGACCGGGGAGCTGTTTTTT. The chain employs TRBV5-1 and TRBJ2-2; TRBD1 matches at 9 bases. Germline V gene data show CDR1 as SGHRS and CDR2 as YFSETQ. V lost 3 bases, J lost 5 bases, and 2 bases stayed unmatched. This CDR3 comprises 14 residues.

The chain is built from TRBV7-3 and TRBJ1-1, with D tentatively TRBD1 (6 bases). This CDR3 has 14 amino acids. Trimming pared 5 bases from V and 6 bases from J, leaving 16 bases between. Germline assignment: CDR1 SGHTA and CDR2 FQGTGA. This CDR3 reads CASSLSGTRAEAFF. The CDR3 DNA reads as TGTGCCAGCAGCCTATCCGGGACACGGGCTGAAGCTTTCTTT. The variable domain in full, completed from reference TRBV7-3 and TRBJ1-1, reads GAGVSQTPSNKVTEKGKYVELRCDPISGHTALYWYRQSLGQGPEFLIYFQGTGAADDSGLPNDRFFAVRPEGSVSTLKIQRTERGDSAVYLCASSLSGTRAEAFFGQGTRLTVV.

The V and J genes are TRBV27 and TRBJ2-7; 9 nucleotides align to TRBD2. V shed 3 bases and J 9 bases; nucleotides not matched to a gene: 6. The germline gives CDR1 MNHEY, CDR2 SMNVEV (reference sequence). The CDR3 is 13 residues long. The CDR3, as DNA: TGTGCCAGCAGTTTTCGCGGGAGGGCCTTGCAGTACTTC. Residues: CASSFRGRALQYF.

The chain is built from TRBV12-5 and TRBJ1-1; TRBD1 matches at 11 bases. The trim removed 6 bases at V and 4 bases at J, leaving 7 bases unmatched. There are 15 residues in the CDR3. Germline V gene data show CDR1 as LGHNT and CDR2 as FRNRAP. The CDR3 is CASGGQGESSTEAFF. The CDR3 coding sequence is TGTGCTAGTGGGGGACAGGGGGAATCGAGCACTGAAGCTTTCTTT.

J is TRBJ2-4 and V is TRBV29-1, with D perhaps matching TRBD2 (7 bases). The CDR3 spans 12 residues. The V gene's germline CDR1 is SQVTM and CDR2 ANQGSEA. Trimming cost V 7 bases and J 6 bases, with 13 bases left between them. CDR3 loop: CSGRGAGNIQYF. DNA for the CDR3: TGCAGCGGTCGGGGGGCTGGAAACATTCAGTACTTC. The full variable domain, in which reference TRBV29-1 and TRBJ2-4 provide the parts outside the CDR3, is SAVISQKPSRDICQRGTSLTIQCQVDSQVTMMFWYRQQPGQSLTLIATANQGSEATYESGFVIDKFPISRPNLTFSTLTVSNMSPEDSSIYLCSGRGAGNIQYFGAGTRLSVL.

The V call is TRBV5-1, the J call TRBJ2-7; 7 positions match TRBD2. Looked up from germline, CDR1 is SGHRS and CDR2 is YFSETQ. Trimming at V came to 2 bases and at J to 7 bases, leaving 0 bases not matched to a gene. The CDR3 has 11 amino acids. CDR3 in DNA: TGCGCCAGCAGCTTTAGCGGGGAGCAGTACTTC. Amino acids: CASSFSGEQYF.

The V call is TRBV18, the J call TRBJ1-4; 9 bases line up with TRBD1. J was trimmed by 8 bases and V by 4 bases; bases with no gene match: 8. The CDR3 contains 15 residues. Germline CDR1 reads KGHSH; CDR2 reads LQKENI. The CDR3 here is CASSHRTGDWEKLFF. Here the CDR3 DNA reads TGTGCCAGCTCACATCGGACAGGGGATTGGGAAAAACTGTTTTTT.

The chain uses TRBV28 and TRBJ1-1; a possible D gene is TRBD1 (5 bases). The CDR3 runs 12 residues. V lost 6 bases to trimming and J lost 3 bases, with 8 bases between them. Germline CDR1 is MDHEN and CDR2 is SYDVKM. CDR3 amino acids: CASRGQDTEAFF. CDR3 bases: TGTGCCAGCAGGGGGCAGGACACTGAAGCTTTCTTT.

The chain couples TRBV6-5 to TRBJ2-7, with D perhaps matching TRBD2 (6 bases). Per germline, CDR1 MNHEY and CDR2 SVGAGI. This CDR3 has 15 amino acids. The V and J ends lost 0 bases and 3 bases respectively, with 12 bases between them. The CDR3 loop is CASSYSEGPGYEQYF. DNA for the CDR3: TGTGCCAGCAGTTACTCGGAGGGACCGGGCTACGAGCAGTACTTC.

The V and J genes are TRBV19 and TRBJ1-3; a possible D gene is TRBD1 (6 bases). CDR1 and CDR2 from the germline V gene are LNHDA and SQIVND (reference sequence). Trimming took 2 bases from V and 0 from J, leaving 11 bases between them. CDR3 length equals 16 residues. CDR3 sequence (DNA): TGTGCCAGTAGTATACTCCGACAGGACTCTGGAAACACCATATATTTT. It encodes CASSILRQDSGNTIYF.

This sequence joins TRBV21-1 and TRBJ2-7; the table's D call, TRBD1, was not checked against the DNA. TRBV21-1 constitutes a pseudogene. The CDR3 extends over 12 amino acids. Here the CDR3 reads CVWGVFPYEQYF. CDR3 in DNA: TGTGTTTGGGGCGTTTTTCCCTACGAGCAGTACTTC.

The chain is built from TRBV15 and TRBJ2-1, with 7 bases that match TRBD1. The CDR3 is 12 residues long. V shed 6 bases, J shed 5 bases, and the junction held 1 base outside the gene matches. Germline V gene sequence: CDR1 LNHNV, CDR2 YYDKDF (reference sequence). CDR3 nucleotide sequence: TGTGCCACCAGGACAGGGAACAATGAGCAGTTCTTC. Translation: CATRTGNNEQFF. Drawing the rest from reference TRBV15 and TRBJ2-1, the complete variable domain is DAMVIQNPRYQVTQFGKPVTLSCSQTLNHNVMYWYQQKSSQAPKLLFHYYDKDFNNEADTPDNFQSRRPNTSFCFLDIRSPGLGDTAMYLCATRTGNNEQFFGPGTRLTVL.

The rearrangement links TRBV27 to TRBJ1-5; 11 bases line up with TRBD1. The V and J ends lost 6 bases and 6 bases, in that order; junction bases with no gene match: 7. Germline assignment: CDR1 MNHEY and CDR2 SMNVEV (reference sequence). This CDR3 is built from 15 residues. The CDR3, as DNA: TGTGCCAGCAGCTCGGACAGGGGGCAGAGTCAGCCCCAGCATTTT. Amino acid sequence: CASSSDRGQSQPQHF.

V usage is TRBV3-1 (or the pseudogene TRBV3-2) and J usage is TRBJ2-1; 9 bases match TRBD2. Losses at the gene ends were 1 base for V and 2 bases for J; bases not matched to a gene: 3. The CDR3 loop spans 16 amino acids. Germline V gene sequence: CDR1 LGHDT, CDR2 YNNKEL (reference sequence). CDR3 coding DNA: TGTGCCAGCAGCCAAGTCCTAGCGGGGACCTACAATGAGCAGTTCTTC. Its translation is CASSQVLAGTYNEQFF.

Here the CDR3 DNA reads TGTGCCAGCTTGAGCTGGACTAGCGGAGGGGGGTACAATGAGCAGTTCTTC. This sequence encodes CASLSWTSGGGYNEQFF. The chain employs TRBV27 and TRBJ2-1; 10 bases fit TRBD2. Trimming removed 8 bases from V and 4 bases from J; junction bases left unmatched: 14. From germline, CDR1 is MNHEY and CDR2 SMNVEV (reference sequence). This CDR3 comprises 17 residues.

This rearrangement joins TRBV18 to TRBJ2-1, with 9 bases matching TRBD2. V trimming: 6 bases; J trimming: 5 bases; junction bases outside the gene matches: 5. Germline loops: CDR1 KGHSH, CDR2 LQKENI. The CDR3 is made up of 14 amino acids. The CDR3 is CASSGSSGNNEQFF. In DNA, the CDR3 is TGTGCCAGCTCGGGATCTAGCGGGAACAATGAGCAGTTCTTC.

The chain recombines TRBV3-1 (or the pseudogene TRBV3-2) with TRBJ2-3; 10 bases align to TRBD2. J lost 5 bases, V lost 0 bases, and 11 bases had no gene match. CDR1 is LGHDT, CDR2 YNNKEL, per germline (reference sequence). This CDR3 is 18 amino acids long. CDR3 nucleotides: TGTGCCAGCAGCCAAGATCGAGGGCTAGCGGGAGTTCAAGATACGCAGTATTTT. Its translation: CASSQDRGLAGVQDTQYF.

This clone was observed a few times. The rearrangement uses TRBV5-1 and TRBJ2-7; TRBD1 matches 10 bases. From germline, CDR1 is SGHRS and CDR2 YFSETQ. Trimming cost V 2 bases and J 3 bases; bases outside gene matches: 2. CDR3 length: 14 amino acids. DNA for the CDR3: TGCGCCAGCAGCTTTGGGACAGGGGTCTACGAGCAGTACTTC. Translation gives CASSFGTGVYEQYF.

CDR3 coding DNA: TGTGCCAGCAGCTTGGGACGGAGGGAAAAACTGTTTTTT. Translated: CASSLGRREKLFF. V usage is TRBV5-4 and J usage is TRBJ1-4; D not certain. Deletions cut 0 bases from V and 8 bases from J, with 8 bases between. In germline, CDR1 is SGHNT, CDR2 YYREEE (reference sequence). This CDR3 is built from 13 residues.

The genes are TRBV19 and TRBJ2-2; D gene unclear. The CDR3 has 13 amino acids. The V and J ends lost 3 bases and 5 bases respectively, with 7 bases between them. Germline CDR1 LNHDA, CDR2 SQIVND (reference sequence). DNA for the CDR3: TGTGCCAGTAGTATCTTCGGGACCGGGGAGCTGTTTTTT. It encodes CASSIFGTGELFF.